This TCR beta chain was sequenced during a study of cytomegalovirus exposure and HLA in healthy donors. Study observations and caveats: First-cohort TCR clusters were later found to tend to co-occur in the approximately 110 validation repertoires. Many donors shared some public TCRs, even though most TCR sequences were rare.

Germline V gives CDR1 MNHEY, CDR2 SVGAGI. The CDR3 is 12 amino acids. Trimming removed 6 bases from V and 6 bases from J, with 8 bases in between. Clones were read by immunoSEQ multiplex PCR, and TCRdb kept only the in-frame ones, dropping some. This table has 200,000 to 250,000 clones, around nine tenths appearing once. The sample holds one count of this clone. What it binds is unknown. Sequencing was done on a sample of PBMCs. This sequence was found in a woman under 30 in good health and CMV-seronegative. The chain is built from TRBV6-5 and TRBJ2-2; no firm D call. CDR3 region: CASSRLAGELFF. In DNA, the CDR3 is TGTGCCAGCAGCAGACTCGCCGGGGAGCTGTTTTTT.